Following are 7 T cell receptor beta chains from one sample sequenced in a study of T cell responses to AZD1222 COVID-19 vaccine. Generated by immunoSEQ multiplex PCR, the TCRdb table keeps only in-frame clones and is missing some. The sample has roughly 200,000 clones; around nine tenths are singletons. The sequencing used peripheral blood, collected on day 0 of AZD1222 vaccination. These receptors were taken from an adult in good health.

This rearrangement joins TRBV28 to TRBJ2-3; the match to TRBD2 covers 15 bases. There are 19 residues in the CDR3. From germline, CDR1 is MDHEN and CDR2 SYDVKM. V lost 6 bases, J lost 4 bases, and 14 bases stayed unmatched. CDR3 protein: CASRTRSGTSGGRADTQYF. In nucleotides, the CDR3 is TGTGCCAGCAGGACCCGTTCCGGGACTAGCGGGGGGCGCGCAGATACGCAGTATTTT.

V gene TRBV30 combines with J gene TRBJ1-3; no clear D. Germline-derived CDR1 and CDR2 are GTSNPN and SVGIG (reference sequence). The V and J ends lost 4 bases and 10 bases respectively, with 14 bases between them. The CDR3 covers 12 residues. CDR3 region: CAWTSYLGTIYF. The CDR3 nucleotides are TGTGCCTGGACCTCCTACCTAGGAACCATATATTTT.

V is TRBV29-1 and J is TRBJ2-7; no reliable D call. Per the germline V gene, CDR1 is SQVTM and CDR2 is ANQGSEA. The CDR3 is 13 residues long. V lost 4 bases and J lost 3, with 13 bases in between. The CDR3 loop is CSVAQPWNYEQYF. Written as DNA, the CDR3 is TGCAGCGTTGCCCAGCCCTGGAACTACGAGCAGTACTTC.

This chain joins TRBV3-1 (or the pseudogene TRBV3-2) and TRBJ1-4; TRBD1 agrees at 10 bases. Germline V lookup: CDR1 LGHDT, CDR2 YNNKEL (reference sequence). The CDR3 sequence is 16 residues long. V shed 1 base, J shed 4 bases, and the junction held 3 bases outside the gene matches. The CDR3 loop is CASSQGQGAINEKLFF. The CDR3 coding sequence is TGTGCCAGCAGCCAAGGACAGGGGGCAATTAATGAAAAACTGTTTTTT.

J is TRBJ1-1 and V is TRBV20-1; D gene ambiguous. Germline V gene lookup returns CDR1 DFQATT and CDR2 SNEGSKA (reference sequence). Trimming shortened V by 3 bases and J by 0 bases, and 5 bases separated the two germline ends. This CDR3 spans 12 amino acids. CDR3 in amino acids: CSASILNTEAFF. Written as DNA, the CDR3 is TGCAGTGCTAGTATCTTGAACACTGAAGCTTTCTTT.

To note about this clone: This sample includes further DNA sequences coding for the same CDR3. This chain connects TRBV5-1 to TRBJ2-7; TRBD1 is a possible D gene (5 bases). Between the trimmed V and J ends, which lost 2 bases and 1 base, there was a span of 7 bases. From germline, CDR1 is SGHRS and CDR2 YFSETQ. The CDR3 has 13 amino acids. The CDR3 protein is CASSLQESYEQYF. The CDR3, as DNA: TGCGCCAGCAGCTTACAGGAATCCTACGAGCAGTACTTC.

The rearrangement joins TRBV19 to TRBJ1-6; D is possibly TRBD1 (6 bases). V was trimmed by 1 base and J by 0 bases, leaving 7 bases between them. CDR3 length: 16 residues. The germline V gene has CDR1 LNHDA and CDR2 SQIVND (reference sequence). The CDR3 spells CASSIGTVSYNSPLHF. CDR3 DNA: TGTGCCAGTAGTATAGGGACAGTCTCCTATAATTCACCCCTCCACTTT.